Presented here are 11 T cell receptor beta chains from one specimen sequenced in a study of regulatory T cells in long-lasting Graves disease (TCRdb year 2021). Libraries were prepared through multiplex PCR. The listed sequencing device is Illumina HiSeq 4000. TCR beta libraries were built with iRepertoire HTBI primers and Arm-PCR amplification of CDR3 regions. TCRdb took the public reads, trimmed them with fastp at Q25, ran MiXCR for clone calling and kept in-frame beta chains. Entries are consolidated by CDR3 protein sequence, retaining the most common genes and DNA. The sample table records more than 450,000 distinct CDR3 sequences; 9.5% to 15% of these occur just once. The ten largest account for roughly 8.9% of the sample. The sample's time point, from its label and the paper: newly diagnosed GD, antithyroid drugs for less than 3 months. For both TCR sequencing and RNA sequencing, RNA was extracted from PBMCs using TRIzol.

These data were also filed under a second study, of T cells in Graves' hyperthyroidism and ophthalmopathy.

This sample comprised peripheral blood mononuclear cells (PBMCs), obtained at new diagnosis, from a patient treated with antithyroid drugs. These TCRs come from a woman in her 30s with Graves disease. Donor details come from another sample of the same person, matched by shared clones.

This clonotype was seen at least ten times. The chain combines TRBV5-6 with TRBJ2-5; D remains ambiguous. Per germline, CDR1 SGHDT and CDR2 YYEEEE. Deletions cut 2 bases from V and 0 bases from J, with 5 bases between. The CDR3 has 13 amino acids. The DNA of the CDR3 is TGTGCCAGCAGCTTAGGAGACCAAGAGACCCAGTACTTC. It translates to CASSLGDQETQYF.

This clonotype was counted at least ten times. This sequence joins TRBV10-2 and TRBJ2-7, with D tentatively TRBD2 (5 bases). Per the germline V gene, CDR1 is WSHSY and CDR2 is SAAADI. The CDR3 loop spans 13 amino acids. The V end was cut by 2 bases, the J end by 6 bases, with 11 bases between. The CDR3 DNA follows: TGCGCCAGCAGTGAGACCTCGGGAAGCGAGCAGTACTTC. The encoded protein is CASSETSGSEQYF.

The chain is built from TRBV19 and TRBJ1-1, with a possible D match to TRBD1 (5 bases). V lost 3 bases and J lost 0, with 11 bases in between. The germline V gene encodes CDR1 LNHDA and CDR2 SQIVND (reference sequence). This CDR3 contains 15 residues. Here the CDR3 reads CASSIGTAMNTEAFF. CDR3 nucleotide sequence: TGTGCCAGTAGTATTGGGACGGCCATGAACACTGAAGCTTTCTTT.

This clonotype was counted many times. The V gene is TRBV28, the J gene TRBJ2-3; the match to TRBD2 covers 7 bases. CDR3 length: 17 amino acids. The V segment lost 8 bases and the J segment 0 bases; nucleotides outside the gene matches: 14. CDR1 and CDR2 (germline): MDHEN, SYDVKM. This CDR3 reads CASSPPKRGPSTDTQYF. CDR3 sequence (DNA): TGTGCCAGCTCACCCCCGAAGCGGGGACCTAGCACAGATACGCAGTATTTT.

This clonotype has a count of ten or more. The V and J genes are TRBV25-1 and TRBJ1-2; 8 bases line up with TRBD1. The CDR3 extends over 12 amino acids. Germline loops: CDR1 MGHDK, CDR2 SYGVNS. V trimming: 4 bases; J trimming: 8 bases; junction bases outside the gene matches: 3. CDR3 sequence reads: CASSGQGKGYTF. The CDR3 DNA is TGTGCCAGCAGTGGACAGGGGAAAGGCTACACCTTC.

Ten or more counts support this clonotype. This sequence joins TRBV7-2 and TRBJ2-2; 7 bases line up with TRBD2. V was clipped by 10 bases and J by 4 bases; unmatched bases: 9. The V gene's germline CDR1 is SGHTA and CDR2 FQGNSA. This CDR3 is 14 amino acids long. CDR3 coding DNA: TGTGCCACCCGGCCCGGCGGGGGCACCGGGGAGCTGTTTTTT. It specifies CATRPGGGTGELFF.

This clonotype showed up many times. The V and J genes are TRBV28 and TRBJ2-3, with D perhaps being TRBD1 or TRBD2 (5 bases each). The germline CDR1 and CDR2 sequences are MDHEN and SYDVKM. The CDR3 spans 15 residues. Trimming shortened V by 8 bases and J by 2 bases, and 17 bases separated the two germline ends. The CDR3 bases are TGTGCCAGCGGAGCCGGGGACCCGACCACAGATACGCAGTATTTT. Protein sequence: CASGAGDPTTDTQYF.

The CDR3 sequence: CASSLGTSGRWYEQYF. As DNA, the CDR3 is TGTGCCAGCAGCTTAGGCACTAGCGGGAGATGGTACGAGCAGTACTTC. The chain has TRBV7-2 and TRBJ2-7, with TRBD2 matching 11 bases. The CDR3 is made up of 16 amino acids. Germline V gene data show CDR1 as SGHTA and CDR2 as FQGNSA. The ends lost 1 base at V and 4 bases at J; junction bases unmatched: 6. The full variable domain, its missing parts supplied by reference TRBV7-2 and TRBJ2-7, is GAGVSQSPSNKVTEKGKDVELRCDPISGHTALYWYRQSLGQGLEFLIYFQGNSAPDKSGLPSDRFSAERTGGSVSTLTIQRTQQEDSAVYLCASSLGTSGRWYEQYFGPGTRLTVT.

The table lists this clonotype with many counts. The CDR3 sequence is CASNSPGGPGLEAFF. CDR3 DNA: TGTGCCAGCAACTCGCCAGGGGGGCCCGGCCTTGAAGCTTTCTTT. The rearrangement uses TRBV28 and TRBJ1-1; 7 nucleotides agree with TRBD1. With 7 bases clipped from V and 7 bases from J, the junction kept 15 bases outside the gene matches. This CDR3 has 15 amino acids. Per germline, CDR1 MDHEN and CDR2 SYDVKM.

This clonotype showed up many times. V usage is TRBV19 and J usage is TRBJ1-2; D not certain. This CDR3 region has 12 residues. In germline, CDR1 is LNHDA, CDR2 SQIVND (reference sequence). The ends were cut back, 4 bases at V and 2 bases at J, with 5 bases in the middle. The CDR3 DNA reads TGTGCCAGTAGTAACTTCAACTATGGCTACACCTTC. Protein product: CASSNFNYGYTF. Filled out from reference TRBV19 and TRBJ1-2, the complete variable domain reads DGGITQSPKYLFRKEGQNVTLSCEQNLNHDAMYWYRQDPGQGLRLIYYSQIVNDFQKGDIAEGYSVSREKKESFPLTVTSAQKNPTAFYLCASSNFNYGYTFGSGTRLTVV.

This clonotype came up many times. The gene calls are TRBV9 and TRBJ2-3, with TRBD1 as a possible D gene (5 bases). Germline V gene lookup returns CDR1 SGDLS and CDR2 YYNGEE. The V end was cut by 4 bases, the J end by 1 base, with 7 bases between. The CDR3 has 13 amino acids. The CDR3 sequence: CASSKTGTDTQYF. The CDR3 DNA sequence: TGTGCCAGCAGCAAGACAGGCACAGATACGCAGTATTTT.